What follows are 30 T cell receptor beta chains derived from one specimen sequenced in a study of CD8 T cells in ankylosing spondylitis. One entry per CDR3 protein, called by TCRdb with MiXCR from the 5' RACE reads. The sample lists under 950,000 distinct CDR3 sequences; around 20% were seen once. Study conclusions and caveats: Seemingly characteristic of ankylosing spondylitis blood was a TCR beta motif consisting of about 8 highly homologous variants.

The antigens for these receptors are not known. The sequenced sample consisted of blood, either unsorted or a sorted T cell fraction (not recorded which). Receptors originate from a male donor with ankylosing spondylitis.

This clonotype was observed a handful of times. The junction departs from germline at one end; a sequencing error may be responsible. The chain links TRBV12-3 or TRBV12-4 to TRBJ1-6, with D unclear. The CDR3 totals 15 residues. The CDR3 reads CAGRGLSSYTSPLHF. CDR3 DNA sequence: TGTGCCGGTAGAGGTCTGAGCTCCTATACTTCACCCCTCCACTTT.

The sample holds a few counts of this clonotype. The chain links TRBV15 to TRBJ1-4; D uncertain. Trimming removed 3 bases at V and 0 bases at J, with 8 bases between. The length of the CDR3 is 15 residues. Looked up from germline, CDR1 is LNHNV and CDR2 is YYDKDF (reference sequence). CDR3 DNA: TGTGCCACCAGCAGTTCTCCGCCAACTAATGAAAAACTGTTTTTT. Protein sequence: CATSSSPPTNEKLFF.

The J gene is TRBJ2-5, the V gene TRBV4-3, with TRBD2 as a possible D gene (5 bases). CDR3 size: 16 residues. V lost 0 bases to trimming and J lost 3 bases, with 14 bases between them. Germline V gene lookup returns CDR1 LGHNA and CDR2 YSLEER. CDR3 nucleotides: TGCGCCAGCAGCCAAGAAGGGAGTCGCGGTGAAGAGACCCAGTACTTC. Protein sequence: CASSQEGSRGEETQYF.

The chain has TRBV5-8 and TRBJ2-5; 10 bases align to TRBD1. Germline lookup yields CDR1 SGHTS and CDR2 YDEGEE. The CDR3 has 15 residues. The trim removed 6 bases at V and 3 bases at J, leaving 8 bases unmatched. The CDR3 bases are TGTGCCAGCACCCGGACAGGGGGTCGGGAAGAGACCCAGTACTTC. This encodes CASTRTGGREETQYF.

CDR3 DNA sequence: TGTGCCATCAGTGAGTCCTCTCGGACCTATAATTCACCCCTCCACTTT. It codes for CAISESSRTYNSPLHF. This chain uses TRBV10-3 with TRBJ1-6; no clear D. V gave up 0 bases and J gave up 2 bases, with 8 bases separating them. Germline CDR1 ENHRY, CDR2 SYGVKD. CDR3 size: 16 residues.

This clonotype was detected only a few times. The V and J genes are TRBV20-1 and TRBJ2-1; 8 bases are a match to TRBD2. The CDR3 has 14 residues. Germline V gene sequence: CDR1 DFQATT, CDR2 SNEGSKA (reference sequence). The CDR3, as DNA: TGCAGCGCCTCGTGGACTAGCCAGGACAATGAGCAGTTCTTC. This translates into CSASWTSQDNEQFF.

This clonotype came up a few times. CDR3 sequence: CSVHPEGAGKNTQYF. The CDR3 DNA reads TGCAGCGTTCACCCTGAGGGTGCAGGGAAAAATACGCAGTATTTT. V is TRBV29-1 and J is TRBJ2-3; possibly TRBD1 or TRBD2 for D (5 bases each). Germline V gene lookup returns CDR1 SQVTM and CDR2 ANQGSEA. Trimming pared 5 bases from V and 7 bases from J, leaving 22 bases between. The CDR3 covers 15 residues.

The gene calls are TRBV6-5 and TRBJ1-2; the D gene is possibly TRBD1 (5 bases). From germline, CDR1 is MNHEY and CDR2 SVGAGI. The ends were cut back, 3 bases at V and 4 bases at J, with 15 bases in the middle. CDR3 length: 15 amino acids. In DNA form, the CDR3 reads TGTGCCAGCAGTTATTCCGGGGACCTCCTCTATGGCTACACCTTC. Amino acids: CASSYSGDLLYGYTF.

The chain has TRBV7-2 and TRBJ2-3; D is uncertain. Between the trimmed V and J ends, which lost 3 bases and 0 bases, there was a span of 10 bases. The CDR3 totals 15 residues. Germline CDR1 reads SGHTA; CDR2 reads FQGNSA. The CDR3, as DNA: TGTGCCAGCAGCTTTCTGAGCTACAGCACAGATACGCAGTATTTT. Protein sequence: CASSFLSYSTDTQYF.

In this sample, this clonotype turned up many times. The V call is TRBV5-1, the J call TRBJ1-5; D uncertain. The CDR3 has 13 amino acids. Germline CDR1 is SGHRS and CDR2 is YFSETQ. The V gene lost 4 bases and the J gene lost 4 bases, with 9 bases spanning the gap. The DNA of the CDR3 is TGCGCCAGCAGCCCCCTAGGAAATCAGCCCCAGCATTTT. Translated: CASSPLGNQPQHF.

Remarks on this clonotype: This may be a read error: a much more frequent sequence differs by one nucleotide. The chain has TRBV5-5 and TRBJ1-1; D is unclear. This CDR3 has 13 amino acids. CDR1 and CDR2 from the germline V gene are SGHKS and YYEKEE (reference sequence). Here the CDR3 DNA reads TGTGCCACCAGCTTGGCCAGCAACACTGAAGCTTTCTTT. This encodes CATSLASNTEAFF.

This clonotype was picked up a small number of times. The chain joins TRBV5-6 to TRBJ1-6; 10 bases map to TRBD1. V gave up 4 bases and J gave up 7 bases; unmatched junction bases: 5. CDR1 is SGHDT, CDR2 YYEEEE, per germline. This CDR3 spans 15 amino acids. CDR3 loop: CASSLRTGGNSPLHF. CDR3 DNA: TGTGCCAGCAGCCTAAGGACAGGGGGGAATTCACCCCTCCACTTT.

The V and J genes are TRBV29-1 and TRBJ1-2; 7 bases are a match to TRBD1. Per germline, CDR1 SQVTM and CDR2 ANQGSEA. V shed 6 bases, J shed 0 bases, and the junction held 4 bases outside the gene matches. The CDR3 runs 13 residues. CDR3 sequence (DNA): TGCAGCGTACGGGACAGAGCTAACTATGGCTACACCTTC. It translates to CSVRDRANYGYTF.

This clonotype came up a few times. J is TRBJ2-1 and V is TRBV5-6; D not certain. CDR3 length: 11 amino acids. Germline values: CDR1 SGHDT, CDR2 YYEEEE. V dropped 7 bases and J dropped 8 bases, with 10 bases sitting between them. The CDR3: CASLRLDEQFF. The CDR3 region has the DNA TGTGCCAGCCTACGCTTGGATGAGCAGTTCTTC.

V usage is TRBV4-1 and J usage is TRBJ2-7; D uncertain. Germline V gives CDR1 MGHRA, CDR2 YSYEKL. V was clipped by 4 bases and J by 7 bases, with 8 bases between them. The length of the CDR3 is 11 residues. DNA of the CDR3: TGCGCCAGCAGCCCGGGTGAGGAGCAGTACTTC. It yields the protein CASSPGEEQYF.

This clonotype appeared many times. V is TRBV20-1 and J is TRBJ1-5; 7 nucleotides line up with TRBD1. With V trimmed by 3 bases and J by 0 bases, 5 bases remained unmatched. There are 15 residues in the CDR3. Per germline, CDR1 DFQATT and CDR2 SNEGSKA (reference sequence). The CDR3 loop reads CSAREGQISNQPQHF. The CDR3 region has the DNA TGCAGTGCTAGGGAGGGACAGATTAGCAATCAGCCCCAGCATTTT.

V usage is TRBV12-3 or TRBV12-4 and J usage is TRBJ2-3; tentatively, D is TRBD1 or TRBD2 (5 bases each). This CDR3 is 15 amino acids long. V dropped 10 bases and J dropped 6 bases, with 23 bases sitting between them. CDR3 sequence reads: CATTPPGAYSDTQYF. In DNA form, the CDR3 reads TGTGCCACCACCCCGCCCGGGGCCTACTCGGATACGCAGTATTTT.

The chain joins TRBV12-3 or TRBV12-4 to TRBJ2-1, with 9 bases aligning to TRBD1. The V gene end was trimmed by 6 bases and the J gene end by 3 bases; junction bases not matched to a gene: 6. CDR3 length: 15 residues. The CDR3 loop reads CASSETGGGYNEQFF. The CDR3 nucleotides read TGTGCCAGCAGCGAGACAGGGGGGGGCTACAATGAGCAGTTCTTC.

The chain links TRBV5-1 to TRBJ1-6; 7 nucleotides align to TRBD1. From germline, CDR1 is SGHRS and CDR2 YFSETQ. V was clipped by 3 bases and J by 7 bases; unmatched bases: 16. This CDR3 contains 18 residues. The CDR3 nucleotides read TGCGCCAGCAGCTCAACTGTGGGGGGCGGGACAGCAAATTCACCCCTCCACTTT. Encoded protein: CASSSTVGGGTANSPLHF. The whole variable domain, remainder taken from reference TRBV5-1 and TRBJ1-6, is KAGVTQTPRYLIKTRGQQVTLSCSPISGHRSVSWYQQTPGQGLQFLFEYFSETQRNKGNFPGRFSGRQFSNSRSEMNVSTLELGDSALYLCASSSTVGGGTANSPLHFGNGTRLTVT.

This clonotype was seen a handful of times. The gene calls are TRBV13 and TRBJ2-3; D perhaps matches TRBD1 (5 bases). Germline CDR1 and CDR2: PRHDT and FYEKMQ (reference sequence). V dropped 5 bases and J dropped 5 bases, with 17 bases sitting between them. This CDR3 region has 15 residues. The chain's CDR3 is CASSPVGDLEDTQYF. In nucleotides, the CDR3 is TGTGCCAGCAGCCCTGTAGGGGATCTTGAAGATACGCAGTATTTT. The full variable domain, with the rest looked up from reference TRBV13 and TRBJ2-3, is AAGVIQSPRHLIKEKRETATLKCYPIPRHDTVYWYQQGPGQDPQFLISFYEKMQSDKGSIPDRFSAQQFSDYHSELNMSSLELGDSALYFCASSPVGDLEDTQYFGPGTRLTVL.

The chain links TRBV10-3 to TRBJ1-1; possibly TRBD1 for D (5 bases). This CDR3 spans 15 amino acids. From germline, CDR1 is ENHRY and CDR2 SYGVKD. V shed 2 bases and J shed 2 bases, with 12 bases lying between them. CDR3 loop: CAISEGARGNTEAFF. CDR3 nucleotide sequence: TGTGCCATCAGTGAGGGGGCGCGGGGTAACACTGAAGCTTTCTTT.

V and J are TRBV3-1 and TRBJ2-1; TRBD2 matches 7 bases. The CDR3 covers 13 residues. The ends lost 7 bases at V and 2 bases at J; junction bases unmatched: 2. Germline V gene data show CDR1 as LGHDT and CDR2 as YNNKEL (reference sequence). CDR3 sequence reads: CASKLAAYNEQFF. DNA for the CDR3: TGTGCCAGCAAGCTAGCGGCCTACAATGAGCAGTTCTTC.

The chain combines TRBV29-1 with TRBJ1-1; D call uncertain. From germline, CDR1 is SQVTM and CDR2 ANQGSEA. The CDR3 is made up of 13 amino acids. The V end lost 2 bases, the J end lost 0 bases, and 7 bases lay between the germline ends. The CDR3 spells CSVEKPLNTEAFF. CDR3 DNA: TGCAGCGTTGAAAAGCCTTTGAACACTGAAGCTTTCTTT.

This CDR3 is CATSRDIPGGQHSYEQYF. For the CDR3, the DNA is TGTGCCACCAGCAGAGATATACCAGGGGGACAACACTCCTACGAGCAGTACTTC. The chain recombines TRBV15 with TRBJ2-7; 7 bases are a match to TRBD1. The CDR3 sequence is 18 residues long. The trim removed 0 bases at V and 0 bases at J, leaving 11 bases unmatched. Germline assignment: CDR1 LNHNV and CDR2 YYDKDF (reference sequence).

A word on this clonotype: Mismatch with germline at one junction end may stem from a read error. The rearrangement joins TRBV12-5 to TRBJ1-6; the match to TRBD1 covers 7 bases. This CDR3 has 10 residues. CDR1 is LGHNT and CDR2 is FRNRAP in the germline V gene. The CDR3 DNA reads as TGTGCTAGTGGGGACAGGCCAACGCCCTTT. Translating it yields CASGDRPTPF.

Only a few counts were recorded for this clonotype. The rearrangement uses TRBV6-1 and TRBJ2-5; 12 bases agree with TRBD2. The CDR3 spans 14 residues. After removal of 7 bases from V and 4 bases from J, the junction contained 4 bases not matched to a gene. Germline V gene lookup returns CDR1 MNHNS and CDR2 SASEGT. The CDR3 sequence is CASKGLAGSETQYF. The DNA for the CDR3 is TGTGCCAGCAAAGGACTAGCGGGGTCAGAGACCCAGTACTTC.

This rearrangement joins TRBV5-1 to TRBJ1-6, with D possibly being TRBD1 (5 bases). Trimming took off 0 bases at V and 0 bases at J, with 10 bases between the two ends. Germline CDR1 reads SGHRS; CDR2 reads YFSETQ. The CDR3 is made up of 17 amino acids. The CDR3 region has the DNA TGCGCCAGCAGCTTGGGGGACGGAATCTCCTATAATTCACCCCTCCACTTT. The encoded protein is CASSLGDGISYNSPLHF.

The rearrangement uses TRBV4-2 and TRBJ2-1; 11 positions match TRBD2. The CDR3 is 18 residues long. CDR1 is LGHNA, CDR2 YNFKEQ, per germline. Trimming at V came to 3 bases and at J to 3 bases, leaving 10 bases not matched to a gene. The CDR3 region is CASSQFPSGRFDYNEQFF. CDR3 in DNA: TGTGCCAGCAGCCAGTTCCCTAGCGGGAGGTTCGACTACAATGAGCAGTTCTTC.

V and J are TRBV4-1 and TRBJ1-2; perhaps TRBD1 as D (5 bases). The V and J ends lost 0 bases and 4 bases respectively, with 12 bases between them. Germline V CDR1 and CDR2: MGHRA, YSYEKL. This CDR3 spans 15 amino acids. CDR3 residues: CASSQDFTGLYGYTF. CDR3 in DNA: TGCGCCAGCAGCCAAGATTTTACAGGCCTCTATGGCTACACCTTC.

The chain joins TRBV29-1 to TRBJ1-2; TRBD1 matches 11 bases. Trimming removed 2 bases from V and 7 bases from J; junction bases left unmatched: 3. The CDR3 is 13 amino acids. Germline V gene lookup returns CDR1 SQVTM and CDR2 ANQGSEA. The CDR3 DNA sequence: TGCAGCGTTGAACATGGGACAGGGGGTGGCTACACCTTC. This codes for CSVEHGTGGGYTF.